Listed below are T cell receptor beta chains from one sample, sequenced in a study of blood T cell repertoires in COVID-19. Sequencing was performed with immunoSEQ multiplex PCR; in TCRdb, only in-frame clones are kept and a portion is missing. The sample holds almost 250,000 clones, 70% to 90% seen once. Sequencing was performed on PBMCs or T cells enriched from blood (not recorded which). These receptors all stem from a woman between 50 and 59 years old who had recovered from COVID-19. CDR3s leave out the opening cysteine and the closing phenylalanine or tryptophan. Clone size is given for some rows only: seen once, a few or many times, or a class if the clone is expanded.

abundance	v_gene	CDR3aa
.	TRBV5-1	ASSFAGEFDEQY
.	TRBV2	ASAPGINQPQH
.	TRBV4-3	ASSQDLSGDTQY
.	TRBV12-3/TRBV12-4	ASKSGDEKLF
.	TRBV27	ASSLSLGYGYT
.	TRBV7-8	ASSLAYTAGELF
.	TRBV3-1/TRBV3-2	ASSQVTSIETQY
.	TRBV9	ASSPRASGDNEQF
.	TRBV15	ATSSRDNEQF
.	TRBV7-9	ASSLRGVAGAGYGYT
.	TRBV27	ASSREAGLNTQY
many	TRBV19	ASSLGQAYNEQF
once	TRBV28	ASSSGTGGVNEKLF
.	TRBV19	ASSNRGQGTDTQY
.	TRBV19	ASGGGADGYGYT
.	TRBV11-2	ASSSNTLDSQETQY
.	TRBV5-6	ASSLAFLNTEAF
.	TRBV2	ASTLRTGGNSPLH
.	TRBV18	ASSPPGRGHDEQY
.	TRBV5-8	ASSLGGLSASYT
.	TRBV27	ASSLSYGGNQPQH
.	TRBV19	ASREAGTGRTYEQY
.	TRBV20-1	SPTAGNGYT
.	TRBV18	ASSPGAGRKTEAF
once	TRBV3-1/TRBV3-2	ASSRNLGGGNSPLH
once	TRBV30	AWSVGATDTQY
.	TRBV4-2	ASSQTEDRNTEAF
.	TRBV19	ASRLTGHWGYT
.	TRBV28	ASSRRRGISNQPQH
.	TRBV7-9	ASSVGTSVGGELF
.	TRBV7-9	ASSSIDSRLNEKLF
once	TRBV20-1	SANVAEKLF
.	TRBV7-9	ASSLARQDTQY
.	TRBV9	ASSLGASGAYEQY
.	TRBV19	ASKPGEATNEKLF
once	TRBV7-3	ASSPPGLAGVAGELF
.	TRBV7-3	ASGVAGGEQF
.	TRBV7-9	ASSLDRAMEKLF
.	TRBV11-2	ASTRGTSTDTQY
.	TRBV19	ASSIRGDGQPQH
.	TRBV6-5	ASRVGERESYEQY